One sample yielded the 2 T cell receptor beta chains listed below, sequenced in a study of blood T cell repertoires in COVID-19. The method was immunoSEQ multiplex PCR; TCRdb's version includes in-frame clones alone and lacks a portion of them. The sample has approximately 200,000 clones, about nine tenths seen once. The sample taken for sequencing was PBMCs or T cells enriched from blood (not recorded which). The receptors shown here come from a man aged 25 to 40 who had recovered from COVID-19.

The chain couples TRBV18 to TRBJ2-1, with 11 positions matching TRBD2. Per germline, CDR1 KGHSH and CDR2 LQKENI. V lost 6 bases and J lost 4; bases outside the gene matches: 14. The CDR3 extends over 18 amino acids. CDR3 sequence (DNA): TGTGCCAGCTCTCCTAAGCCGACTAGCGGGGTGGGTTACAATGAGCAGTTCTTC. It yields the protein CASSPKPTSGVGYNEQFF.

This chain joins TRBV4-3 and TRBJ2-1, with D unclear. The V end lost 0 bases, the J end lost 0 bases, and 12 bases lay between the germline ends. The CDR3 extends over 17 amino acids. Germline-derived CDR1 and CDR2 are LGHNA and YSLEER. CDR3 bases: TGCGCCAGCAGCCAAGATCTGGCGGATCTCTCCTACAATGAGCAGTTCTTC. Translated, it gives CASSQDLADLSYNEQFF.